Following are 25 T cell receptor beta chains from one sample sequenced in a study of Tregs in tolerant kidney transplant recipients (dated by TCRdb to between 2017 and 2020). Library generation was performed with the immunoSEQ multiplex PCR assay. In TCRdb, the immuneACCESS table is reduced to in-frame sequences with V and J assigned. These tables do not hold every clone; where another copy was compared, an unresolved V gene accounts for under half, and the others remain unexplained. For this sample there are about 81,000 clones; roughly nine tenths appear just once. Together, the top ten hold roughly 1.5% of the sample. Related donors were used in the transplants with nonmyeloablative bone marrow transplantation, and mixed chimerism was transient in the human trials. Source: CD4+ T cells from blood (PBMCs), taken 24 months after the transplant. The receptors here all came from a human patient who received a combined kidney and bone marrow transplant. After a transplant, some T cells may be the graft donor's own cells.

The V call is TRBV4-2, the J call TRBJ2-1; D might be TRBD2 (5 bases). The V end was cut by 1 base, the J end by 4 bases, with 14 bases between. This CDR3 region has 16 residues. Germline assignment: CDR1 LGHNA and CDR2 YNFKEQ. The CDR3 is CASSQGGLAGYNEQFF. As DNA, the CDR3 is TGTGCCAGCAGCCAAGGCGGGCTAGCAGGTTACAATGAGCAGTTCTTC.

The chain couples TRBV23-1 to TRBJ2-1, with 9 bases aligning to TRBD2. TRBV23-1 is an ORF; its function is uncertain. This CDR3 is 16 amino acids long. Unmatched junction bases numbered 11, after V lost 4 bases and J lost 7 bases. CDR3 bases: TGCGCCAGCAGTCTCCGTCTCAGCGGGAGGAGGAATGAGCAGTTCTTC. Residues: CASSLRLSGRRNEQFF.

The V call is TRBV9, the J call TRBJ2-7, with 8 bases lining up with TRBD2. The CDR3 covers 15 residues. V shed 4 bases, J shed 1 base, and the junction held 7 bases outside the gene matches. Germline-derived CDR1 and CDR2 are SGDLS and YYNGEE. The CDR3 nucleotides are TGTGCCAGCAGCCCGGGACTAGAATTGTCCTACGAGCAGTACTTC. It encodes CASSPGLELSYEQYF.

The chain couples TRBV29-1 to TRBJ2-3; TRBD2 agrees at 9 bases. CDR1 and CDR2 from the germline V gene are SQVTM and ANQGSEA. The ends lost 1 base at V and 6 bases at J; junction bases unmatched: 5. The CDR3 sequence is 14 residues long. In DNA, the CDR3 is TGCAGCGTTGAAGGCGGGAGGGCCTCCGATACGCAGTATTTT. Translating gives CSVEGGRASDTQYF.

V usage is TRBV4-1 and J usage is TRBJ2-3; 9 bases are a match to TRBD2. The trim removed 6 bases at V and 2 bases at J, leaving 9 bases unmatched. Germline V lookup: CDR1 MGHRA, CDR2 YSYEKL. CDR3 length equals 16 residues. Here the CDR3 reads CASRTGLAGYTDTQYF. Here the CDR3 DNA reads TGCGCCAGCAGAACGGGGCTAGCGGGGTACACAGATACGCAGTATTTT.

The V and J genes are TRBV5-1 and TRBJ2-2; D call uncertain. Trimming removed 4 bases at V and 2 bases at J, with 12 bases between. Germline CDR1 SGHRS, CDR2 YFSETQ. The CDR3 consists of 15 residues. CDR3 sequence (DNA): TGCGCCAGCAGCCTTACGCAGGTCAACACCGGGGAGCTGTTTTTT. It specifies CASSLTQVNTGELFF.

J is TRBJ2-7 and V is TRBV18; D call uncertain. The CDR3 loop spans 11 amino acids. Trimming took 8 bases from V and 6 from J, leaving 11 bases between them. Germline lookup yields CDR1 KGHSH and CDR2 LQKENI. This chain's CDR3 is CASQASAEQYF. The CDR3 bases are TGTGCCAGCCAAGCGAGCGCCGAGCAGTACTTC.

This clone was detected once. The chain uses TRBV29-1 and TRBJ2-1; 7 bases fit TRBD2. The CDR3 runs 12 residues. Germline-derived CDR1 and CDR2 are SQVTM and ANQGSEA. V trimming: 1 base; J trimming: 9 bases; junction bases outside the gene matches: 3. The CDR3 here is CSVEGLAGEQFF. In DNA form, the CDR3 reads TGCAGCGTTGAAGGACTAGCAGGTGAGCAGTTCTTC.

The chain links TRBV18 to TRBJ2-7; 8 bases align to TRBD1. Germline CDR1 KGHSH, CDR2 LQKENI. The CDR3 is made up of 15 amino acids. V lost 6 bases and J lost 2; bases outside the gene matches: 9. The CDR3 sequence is CASSLSPGQAYEQYF. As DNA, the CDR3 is TGTGCCAGCTCTCTTAGTCCGGGACAGGCCTACGAGCAGTACTTC. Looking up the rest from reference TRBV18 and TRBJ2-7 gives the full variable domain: NAGVMQNPRHLVRRRGQEARLRCSPMKGHSHVYWYRQLPEEGLKFMVYLQKENIIDESGMPKERFSAEFPKEGPSILRIQQVVRGDSAAYFCASSLSPGQAYEQYFGPGTRLTVT.

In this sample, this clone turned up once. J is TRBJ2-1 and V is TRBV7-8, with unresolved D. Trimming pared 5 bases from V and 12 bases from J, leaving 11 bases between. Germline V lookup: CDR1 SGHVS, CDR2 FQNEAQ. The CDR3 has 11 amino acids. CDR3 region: CASSPEIWQFF. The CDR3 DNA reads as TGTGCCAGCAGCCCTGAGATATGGCAGTTCTTC.

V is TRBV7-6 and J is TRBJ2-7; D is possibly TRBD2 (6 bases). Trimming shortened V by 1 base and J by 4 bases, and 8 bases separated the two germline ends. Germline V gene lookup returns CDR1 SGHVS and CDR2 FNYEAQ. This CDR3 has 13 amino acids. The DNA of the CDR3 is TGTGCCAGCAGCTTAGGTGGGGGGTACGAGCAGTACTTC. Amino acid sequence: CASSLGGGYEQYF.

The CDR3 coding sequence is TGCGCCAGCAGTGAGTCCACTAGCGGGGGGGTCACAGATACGCAGTATTTT. Translated, it gives CASSESTSGGVTDTQYF. V is TRBV10-1 and J is TRBJ2-3, with 13 bases that match TRBD2. The CDR3 is 17 amino acids. V was clipped by 0 bases and J by 2 bases; unmatched bases: 2. Per the germline V gene, CDR1 is WNHNN and CDR2 is SYGVQD (reference sequence).

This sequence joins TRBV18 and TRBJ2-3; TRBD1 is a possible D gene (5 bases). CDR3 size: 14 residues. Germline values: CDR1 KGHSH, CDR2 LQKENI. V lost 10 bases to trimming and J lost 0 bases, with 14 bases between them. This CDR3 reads CANARNRSTDTQYF. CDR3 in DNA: TGTGCCAACGCTCGAAACAGGAGCACAGATACGCAGTATTTT.

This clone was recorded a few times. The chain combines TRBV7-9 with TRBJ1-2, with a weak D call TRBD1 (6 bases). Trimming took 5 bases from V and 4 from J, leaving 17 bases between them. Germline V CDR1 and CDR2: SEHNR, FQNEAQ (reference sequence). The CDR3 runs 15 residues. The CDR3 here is CASSLLQGLGYGYTF. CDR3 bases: TGTGCCAGCAGCCTACTACAGGGTTTGGGCTATGGCTACACCTTC.

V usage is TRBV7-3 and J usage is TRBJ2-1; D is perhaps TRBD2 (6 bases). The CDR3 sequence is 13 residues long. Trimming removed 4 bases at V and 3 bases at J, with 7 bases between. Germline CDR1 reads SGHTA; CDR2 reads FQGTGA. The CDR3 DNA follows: TGTGCCAGCAGCTCGGGACTCTACAATGAGCAGTTCTTC. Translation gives CASSSGLYNEQFF.

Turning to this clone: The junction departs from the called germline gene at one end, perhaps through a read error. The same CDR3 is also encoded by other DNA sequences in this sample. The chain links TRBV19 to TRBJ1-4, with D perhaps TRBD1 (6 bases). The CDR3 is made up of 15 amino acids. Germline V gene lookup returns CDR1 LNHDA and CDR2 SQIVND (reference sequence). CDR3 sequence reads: CASSIDSQGKEKLFF. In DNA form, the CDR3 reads TGCGCCAGTAGTATAGATTCACAGGGAAAGGAAAAACTGTTTTTT.

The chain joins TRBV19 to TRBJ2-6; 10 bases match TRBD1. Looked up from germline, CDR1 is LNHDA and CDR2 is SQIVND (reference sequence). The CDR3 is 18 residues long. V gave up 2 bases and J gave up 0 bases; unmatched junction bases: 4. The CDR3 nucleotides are TGTGCCAGTAGTATAATAGGGACAGGGGTCTCTGGGGCCAACGTCCTGACTTTC. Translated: CASSIIGTGVSGANVLTF.

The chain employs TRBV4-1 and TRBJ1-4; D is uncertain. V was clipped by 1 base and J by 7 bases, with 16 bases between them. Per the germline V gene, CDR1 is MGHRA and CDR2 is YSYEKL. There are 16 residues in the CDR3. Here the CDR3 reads CASSQGTGQRGEKLFF. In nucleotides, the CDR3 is TGCGCCAGCAGCCAAGGGACCGGGCAACGGGGTGAAAAACTGTTTTTT.

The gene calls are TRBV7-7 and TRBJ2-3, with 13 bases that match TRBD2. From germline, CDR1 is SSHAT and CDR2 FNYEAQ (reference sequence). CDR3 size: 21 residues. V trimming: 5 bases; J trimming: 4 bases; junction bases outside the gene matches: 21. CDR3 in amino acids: CASSTCRGLAGLFLLADTQYF. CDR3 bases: TGTGCCAGCAGCACCTGTCGGGGACTAGCGGGACTTTTCTTGTTGGCAGATACGCAGTATTTT.

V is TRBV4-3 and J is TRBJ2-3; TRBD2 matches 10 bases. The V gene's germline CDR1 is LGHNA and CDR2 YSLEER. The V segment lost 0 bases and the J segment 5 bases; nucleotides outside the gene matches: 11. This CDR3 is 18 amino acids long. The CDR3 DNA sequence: TGCGCCAGCAGCCAAGATCTGCCTAGCGGGGGTATGCAAGATACGCAGTATTTT. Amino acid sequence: CASSQDLPSGGMQDTQYF.

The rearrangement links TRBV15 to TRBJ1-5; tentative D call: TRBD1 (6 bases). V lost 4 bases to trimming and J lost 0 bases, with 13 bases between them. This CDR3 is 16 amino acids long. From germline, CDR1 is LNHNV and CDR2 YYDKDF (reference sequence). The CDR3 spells CATSKRTADSNQPQHF. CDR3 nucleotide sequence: TGTGCCACCAGCAAGAGGACAGCGGATAGCAATCAGCCCCAGCATTTT.

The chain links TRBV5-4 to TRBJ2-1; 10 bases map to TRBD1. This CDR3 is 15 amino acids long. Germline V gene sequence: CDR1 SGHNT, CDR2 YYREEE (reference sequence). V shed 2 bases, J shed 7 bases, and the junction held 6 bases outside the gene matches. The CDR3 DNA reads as TGTGCCAGCAGCTTTCGACAGGGGGCGTGGAATGAGCAGTTCTTC. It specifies CASSFRQGAWNEQFF.

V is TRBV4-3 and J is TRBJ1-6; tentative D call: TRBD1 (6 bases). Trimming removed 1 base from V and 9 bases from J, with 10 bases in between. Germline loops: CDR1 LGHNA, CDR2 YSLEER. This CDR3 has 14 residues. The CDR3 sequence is CASSQGGGVSPLHF. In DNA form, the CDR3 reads TGCGCCAGCAGCCAAGGAGGGGGGGTTTCACCCCTCCACTTT.

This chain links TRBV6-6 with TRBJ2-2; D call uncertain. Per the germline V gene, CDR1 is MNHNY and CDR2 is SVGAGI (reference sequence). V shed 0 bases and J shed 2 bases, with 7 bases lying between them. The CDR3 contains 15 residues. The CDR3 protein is CASSYSLRNTGELFF. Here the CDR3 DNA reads TGTGCCAGCAGTTACTCACTACGAAACACCGGGGAGCTGTTTTTT.

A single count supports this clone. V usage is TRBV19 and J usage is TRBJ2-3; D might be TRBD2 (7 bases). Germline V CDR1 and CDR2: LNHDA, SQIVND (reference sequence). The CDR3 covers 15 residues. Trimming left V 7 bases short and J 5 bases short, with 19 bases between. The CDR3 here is CASILGAGAGDTQYF. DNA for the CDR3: TGTGCCAGTATCCTGGGGGCGGGAGCAGGAGATACGCAGTATTTT.